Listed below are T cell receptor beta chains from one sample, sequenced in a study of blood T cell repertoires in COVID-19. Method: immunoSEQ multiplex PCR; TCRdb's copy keeps in-frame clones and lacks some. Among about 98,000 clones listed, roughly 86% were seen once. Sequenced input: peripheral blood. These receptors came from a man aged 40-55 years with active or convalescent COVID-19. CDR3s include the opening cysteine and the closing phenylalanine or tryptophan. The D gene is left open where the match is weak. Rows may omit the clone size; those that give it use once, few, many or a size class.

TGCAGTGCTAGTCGGGACAGAAATGGTAATTCACCCCTCCACTTT | CSASRDRNGNSPLHF | TRBD1 | TRBJ1-6 | . | TRBV20-1
TGTGCCAGCAGCCTGGGACAGCCCGGGGACTACGAGCAGTACTTC | CASSLGQPGDYEQYF | TRBD1 | TRBJ2-7 | once | TRBV6-5
TGTGCCAGCAGTTCTCGGGACAGGGGGAACTACGAGCAGTACTTC | CASSSRDRGNYEQYF | TRBD1 | TRBJ2-7 | . | TRBV27
TGCAGCGTTGATGTGCGGGAAACTGAAGCTTTCTTT | CSVDVRETEAFF | . | TRBJ1-1 | few | TRBV29-1
TGTGCCATCAGTGAGTCGGAGGGGAAGGGCCTCCACTTT | CAISESEGKGLHF | . | TRBJ1-6 | . | TRBV10-3
TGCGCCAGCAGCTGGGGACAGCGGGCGGTCGAGCAGTACTTC | CASSWGQRAVEQYF | . | TRBJ2-7 | few | TRBV5-1
TGTGCCAGCAGCTTACGGCAGGGCAATGAGCAGTTCTTC | CASSLRQGNEQFF | . | TRBJ2-1 | . | TRBV7-2
TGTGCCAGCAGTGAAGCGCTTCAGGGAGGGTATGGCTACACCTTC | CASSEALQGGYGYTF | . | TRBJ1-2 | . | TRBV2
TGTGCCAGCAGTTCACGGAGGGCCTCGAACACTGAAGCTTTCTTT | CASSSRRASNTEAFF | . | TRBJ1-1 | . | TRBV7-2
TGTGCCAGCAGCGTAATGGGACAGGGAACCGGGGAGCTGTTTTTT | CASSVMGQGTGELFF | TRBD1 | TRBJ2-2 | . | TRBV9
TGTGCCAGCACCGGACAGGGGGCGAGGACTGAAGCTTTCTTT | CASTGQGARTEAFF | TRBD1 | TRBJ1-1 | . | TRBV6-6
TGTGCAAGTCGCTTAGCACTCCTAGAGGAGACCCAGTACTTC | CASRLALLEETQYF | . | TRBJ2-5 | few | TRBV12-2
TGTGCCTGCTTGACCCGGGGGTCCTACGAGCAGTACTTC | CACLTRGSYEQYF | . | TRBJ2-7 | . | TRBV30
TGTGCCAGCAGCCAAGCCGGGACAGGGGGTCAGCCCCAGCATTTT | CASSQAGTGGQPQHF | TRBD1 | TRBJ1-5 | . | TRBV3-1/TRBV3-2